The rows below give T cell receptor beta chains drawn from one sample of a study of blood T cells in healthy people across ages. TCRdb analysed the 5' RACE reads with MiXCR anew, one entry per CDR3 protein. The sample shows approximately 1.5 million distinct CDR3 sequences, less than 45% of them seen only once. Sequencing was done on a sample of blood. These receptors were taken from a woman aged 18-30 years in good health. CDR3s include the opening cysteine and the closing phenylalanine or tryptophan. The order of the fields is J gene, D gene, V gene, clone size, CDR3 DNA, CDR3 protein. D genes are given only for firm matches. Not all rows give a size; the values are once, few, many and, for expanded clones, a class.

J: TRBJ2-7; D: NA; V: TRBV7-2; size: few; DNA: TGTGCCAGCAGCTTAGGAAGCCTCGAGCAGTACTTC; CDR3: CASSLGSLEQYF
J: TRBJ2-5; D: NA; V: TRBV20-1; size: NA; DNA: TGCAGTGCTGAGGGCCCTCGACTAAAAGAGACCCAGTACTTC; CDR3: CSAEGPRLKETQYF
J: TRBJ2-7; D: TRBD2; V: TRBV9; size: once; DNA: TGTGCCAGCAGCGGCGCCGGGACTAGCATGGACAATGAGCAGTACTTC; CDR3: CASSGAGTSMDNEQYF
J: TRBJ2-7; D: TRBD2; V: TRBV9; size: NA; DNA: TGTGCCAGCAGCGTAGTGGCGGGGGGGCCTTACAATGAGCAGTACTTC; CDR3: CASSVVAGGPYNEQYF
J: TRBJ2-2; D: NA; V: TRBV6-2/TRBV6-3; size: few; DNA: TGTGCCAGCAGTTTGCGGCAGGGTGACCTCGCGAACACCGGGGAGCTGTTTTTT; CDR3: CASSLRQGDLANTGELFF
J: TRBJ1-2; D: NA; V: TRBV30; size: NA; DNA: TGTGCCTGGAGGCCCCCAGGGAGTGGCTACACCTTC; CDR3: CAWRPPGSGYTF
J: TRBJ1-2; D: NA; V: TRBV27; size: NA; DNA: TGTGCCAGCAGTTCCACGGCAGGCGGAATCTATGGCTACACCTTC; CDR3: CASSSTAGGIYGYTF
J: TRBJ2-3; D: NA; V: TRBV13; size: few; DNA: TGTGCCAGCAGCTTAGAAGCTGGCACAGATACGCAGTATTTT; CDR3: CASSLEAGTDTQYF
J: TRBJ2-7; D: NA; V: TRBV15; size: few; DNA: TGTGCCACCAGCAGATACGGACGGTCCTACGAGCAGTACTTC; CDR3: CATSRYGRSYEQYF
J: TRBJ1-5; D: NA; V: TRBV15; size: NA; DNA: TGTGCCACCAGCAGTCGGGGGGATAGCAATCAGCCCCAGCATTTT; CDR3: CATSSRGDSNQPQHF
J: TRBJ1-1; D: NA; V: TRBV12-3/TRBV12-4; size: NA; DNA: TGTGCCAGCAGTCCGCGATGGACTATGAACACTGAAGCTTTCTTT; CDR3: CASSPRWTMNTEAFF
J: TRBJ2-5; D: NA; V: TRBV7-9; size: few; DNA: TGTGCCAGCAGCTTAGCTAGCGGAGCTCAAGAGACCCAGTACTTC; CDR3: CASSLASGAQETQYF
J: TRBJ2-3; D: TRBD2; V: TRBV20-1; size: few; DNA: TGCAGTGCCCCCTTGGCGGGAGTGGGAGATACGCAGTATTTT; CDR3: CSAPLAGVGDTQYF
J: TRBJ2-5; D: NA; V: TRBV7-8; size: NA; DNA: TGTGCCAGCAGCCCCGAACTGGGGATGGGAGAGACCCAGTACTTC; CDR3: CASSPELGMGETQYF
J: TRBJ1-2; D: NA; V: TRBV5-1; size: NA; DNA: TGCGCCAGCAGCCTCGGGACGTCCCAACCCTATGGCTACACCTTC; CDR3: CASSLGTSQPYGYTF
J: TRBJ1-4; D: TRBD1; V: TRBV5-1; size: NA; DNA: TGCGCCAGCAGCTCTCAGGACAGGGGGGGTGAAAAACTGTTTTTT; CDR3: CASSSQDRGGEKLFF
J: TRBJ1-2; D: NA; V: TRBV20-1; size: few; DNA: TGCAGTACCCCGGAAGGGATCTATGGCTACACCTTC; CDR3: CSTPEGIYGYTF
J: TRBJ2-3; D: NA; V: TRBV7-2; size: NA; DNA: TGTGCCAGCAGCCCTCACCTCTTATGGAGCCCAGATACGCAGTATTTT; CDR3: CASSPHLLWSPDTQYF
J: TRBJ2-1; D: TRBD2; V: TRBV4-1; size: NA; DNA: TGCGCCAGCAGCCAATTAGGACTAGCGGGGGGTGCTGATGAGCAGTTCTTC; CDR3: CASSQLGLAGGADEQFF
J: TRBJ1-5; D: NA; V: TRBV30; size: NA; DNA: TGTGCCTGGAGCAACGGGTGGAATCAGCCCCAGCATTTT; CDR3: CAWSNGWNQPQHF
J: TRBJ2-1; D: TRBD2; V: TRBV29-1; size: NA; DNA: TGCAGCGTTCGAGCGGGAGGAATCTATGAGCAGTTCTTC; CDR3: CSVRAGGIYEQFF
J: TRBJ2-1; D: TRBD2; V: TRBV9; size: NA; DNA: TGTGCCAGCAGCGAGGGTAGCGGGAGTTTGTACAATGAGCAGTTCTTC; CDR3: CASSEGSGSLYNEQFF
J: TRBJ2-1; D: NA; V: TRBV29-1; size: NA; DNA: TGCAGCGTGTCCTGGGACACCGTTCAAGAGACCCAGTTCTTC; CDR3: CSVSWDTVQETQFF
J: TRBJ2-3; D: TRBD2; V: TRBV3-1; size: NA; DNA: TGTGCCAGCAGCCAAGGACTAGCGGGGCCACAACATACGCAGTATTTT; CDR3: CASSQGLAGPQHTQYF
J: TRBJ1-2; D: NA; V: TRBV10-3; size: NA; DNA: TGTGCCATCAGTCCCCCGGACGGGACTGGCTACACCTTC; CDR3: CAISPPDGTGYTF
J: TRBJ2-5; D: NA; V: TRBV29-1; size: NA; DNA: TGCAGCGCCCCAGGGCTTCTCCAAGAGACCCAGTACTTC; CDR3: CSAPGLLQETQYF
J: TRBJ2-7; D: NA; V: TRBV6-6; size: NA; DNA: TGTGCCAGCAGTTACTCGGACGGGAGAGGCGAGCAGTACTTC; CDR3: CASSYSDGRGEQYF
J: TRBJ2-7; D: TRBD2; V: TRBV29-1; size: few; DNA: TGCAGCGCCTCCGGGAGGGCCTCCCACGAGCAGTACTTC; CDR3: CSASGRASHEQYF
J: TRBJ1-4; D: NA; V: TRBV30; size: NA; DNA: TGTGCCTGGAGTACTGACAGCCGTAATGGAAAACTGTTTTTT; CDR3: CAWSTDSRNGKLFF
J: TRBJ1-2; D: TRBD1; V: TRBV2; size: NA; DNA: TGTGCCAGCAGTGATCGGACAGGGACGTATGGCTACACCTTC; CDR3: CASSDRTGTYGYTF
J: TRBJ1-1; D: NA; V: TRBV7-2; size: NA; DNA: TGTGCCAGCAGCCTAACCAGGAGCACTGAAGCTTTCTTT; CDR3: CASSLTRSTEAFF
J: TRBJ2-5; D: NA; V: TRBV20-1; size: once; DNA: TGCAGTGCTCCCCACGGGGGGCCGGCCAATGAGCAGTACTTC; CDR3: CSAPHGGPANEQYF
J: TRBJ2-7; D: TRBD1; V: TRBV29-1; size: many; DNA: TGCAGCGTTGAAGGAACCGGGACAGAATACGAGCAGTACTTC; CDR3: CSVEGTGTEYEQYF
J: TRBJ1-2; D: NA; V: TRBV6-5; size: NA; DNA: TGTGCCAGCAGTTACGGGTGGGCCCCTAAGGGCCACTATGGCTACACCTTC; CDR3: CASSYGWAPKGHYGYTF
J: TRBJ2-7; D: NA; V: TRBV20-1; size: few; DNA: TGCAGTGCTTCAAAGCCAGGGCACGGTTACGAGCAGTACTTC; CDR3: CSASKPGHGYEQYF